The 15 T cell receptor beta chains reported below all come from one sample, sequenced in a study of blood T cell repertoires in COVID-19. Repertoires were generated with immunoSEQ multiplex PCR, while TCRdb's copy carries only in-frame clones and drops some. Among 150,000 to 200,000 clones listed, around nine tenths were seen once. The sequencing sample was made of peripheral blood. These receptors came from a man aged 60 to 69 with active or convalescent COVID-19.

The DNA for the CDR3 is TGTGCCAGCAGCCCCAGCAGAACTACCCGCTACGAGCAGTACTTC. It specifies CASSPSRTTRYEQYF. The genes are TRBV7-8 and TRBJ2-7; D not certain. CDR3 length: 15 residues. The V and J ends lost 5 bases and 3 bases respectively, with 17 bases between them. Looked up from germline, CDR1 is SGHVS and CDR2 is FQNEAQ.

This clone has only one observation. This chain joins TRBV11-2 and TRBJ1-3, with 7 bases matching TRBD1. The CDR3 is 15 residues long. Trimming took 1 base from V and 4 from J; bases not matched to a gene: 4. Germline V gene lookup returns CDR1 SGHAT and CDR2 FQNNGV. The CDR3 loop is CASSLATGFGNTIYF. DNA for the CDR3: TGTGCCAGCAGCTTAGCGACAGGGTTCGGAAACACCATATATTTT.

The gene calls are TRBV12-3 or TRBV12-4 and TRBJ1-1; D is undetermined. Trimming pared 3 bases from V and 1 base from J, leaving 3 bases between. This CDR3 region has 12 residues. The CDR3 protein is CASSFGNTEAFF. DNA of the CDR3: TGTGCCAGCAGTTTCGGGAACACTGAAGCTTTCTTT.

This chain uses TRBV20-1 with TRBJ2-7; unclear D gene. V lost 3 bases and J 4 bases, leaving 19 bases between the germline ends. CDR1 and CDR2 (germline): DFQATT, SNEGSKA (reference sequence). The CDR3 has 15 amino acids. CDR3 sequence: CSASRQVVYPYEQYF. In nucleotides, the CDR3 is TGCAGTGCTAGTCGGCAGGTAGTGTACCCTTACGAGCAGTACTTC.

The DNA for the CDR3 is TGTGCCAGCAGATGCGGCGGGGTGAACACAGATACGCAGTATTTT. This codes for CASRCGGVNTDTQYF. This chain uses TRBV25-1 with TRBJ2-3; TRBD2 is a possible D gene (6 bases). Trimming stripped 6 bases from V and 2 bases from J, with 15 bases between. The CDR3 is made up of 15 amino acids. From germline, CDR1 is MGHDK and CDR2 SYGVNS. Full variable domain (remainder filled in from reference TRBV25-1 and TRBJ2-3): EADIYQTPRYLVIGTGKKITLECSQTMGHDKMYWYQQDPGMELHLIHYSYGVNSTEKGDLSSESTVSRIRTEHFPLTLESARPSHTSQYLCASRCGGVNTDTQYFGPGTRLTVL.

The gene calls are TRBV3-1 (or the pseudogene TRBV3-2) and TRBJ2-7; 7 bases line up with TRBD2. The V segment lost 0 bases and the J segment 3 bases; nucleotides outside the gene matches: 2. Germline CDR1 and CDR2: LGHDT and YNNKEL (reference sequence). The CDR3 is 14 amino acids. The CDR3 loop is CASSQDGGGYEQYF. CDR3 in DNA: TGTGCCAGCAGCCAAGATGGGGGGGGCTACGAGCAGTACTTC.

The chain carries TRBV4-2 and TRBJ2-5, with D maybe TRBD2 (7 bases). Germline V gives CDR1 LGHNA, CDR2 YNFKEQ. Deletions cut 0 bases from V and 3 bases from J, with 17 bases between. The CDR3 has 17 residues. The CDR3 nucleotides read TGTGCCAGCAGCCAAGATGGCGGGCGGGGGCCTAAAGAGACCCAGTACTTC. Translated: CASSQDGGRGPKETQYF.

This chain uses TRBV6-5 with TRBJ2-2; no clear D gene. The CDR3 length is 15 residues. V lost 7 bases and J lost 0, with 12 bases in between. CDR1 and CDR2 from the germline V gene are MNHEY and SVGAGI. This CDR3 reads CASTWAVANTGELFF. The CDR3 bases are TGTGCCAGCACTTGGGCAGTAGCGAACACCGGGGAGCTGTTTTTT.

The CDR3 coding sequence is TGTGCCAGCAGTTACCAAGGCGGCGAGCAGTACTTC. This sequence encodes CASSYQGGEQYF. V and J are TRBV6-5 and TRBJ2-7, with D unresolved. CDR3 length: 12 residues. Germline assignment: CDR1 MNHEY and CDR2 SVGAGI. V shed 2 bases and J shed 6 bases, with 8 bases lying between them.

The chain is built from TRBV7-9 and TRBJ1-3, with TRBD1 matching 7 bases. V lost 5 bases, J lost 1 base, and 8 bases stayed unmatched. The germline gives CDR1 SEHNR, CDR2 FQNEAQ (reference sequence). CDR3 length: 16 amino acids. In nucleotides, the CDR3 is TGTGCCAGCAGCCCCGGGACAGTCTTTTCTGGAAACACCATATATTTT. It codes for CASSPGTVFSGNTIYF.

V gene TRBV9 combines with J gene TRBJ2-1; D ambiguous. The V gene's germline CDR1 is SGDLS and CDR2 YYNGEE. V lost 0 bases and J lost 9, with 19 bases in between. The CDR3 length is 16 residues. This CDR3 is CASSVERVAVYGEQFF. The CDR3 nucleotides are TGTGCCAGCAGCGTAGAACGAGTTGCGGTTTACGGTGAGCAGTTCTTC.

The chain couples TRBV4-1 to TRBJ1-3; D is uncertain. CDR1 is MGHRA, CDR2 YSYEKL, per germline. The length of the CDR3 is 14 residues. V gave up 4 bases and J gave up 2 bases, with 9 bases separating them. This CDR3 is CASSPRGAGNTIYF. For the CDR3, the DNA is TGCGCCAGCAGCCCTCGGGGTGCTGGAAACACCATATATTTT.

The V call is TRBV27, the J call TRBJ1-1; TRBD1 aligns across 7 bases. The germline V gene encodes CDR1 MNHEY and CDR2 SMNVEV (reference sequence). The J segment lost 2 bases and the V segment lost 6 bases, leaving 3 bases of the junction unmatched. This CDR3 has 13 residues. Written as DNA, the CDR3 is TGTGCCAGCAGACGACAGGGCAACACTGAAGCTTTCTTT. It encodes CASRRQGNTEAFF.

The rearrangement links TRBV5-1 to TRBJ2-7; 10 nucleotides match TRBD1. The germline CDR1 and CDR2 sequences are SGHRS and YFSETQ. V gave up 0 bases and J gave up 5 bases; unmatched junction bases: 5. The CDR3 sequence is 15 residues long. DNA for the CDR3: TGCGCCAGCAGCTTGGGGGACAGGGGATCCCACGAGCAGTACTTC. Translation gives CASSLGDRGSHEQYF.

The CDR3 spells CASSTRTGGETQYF. The CDR3 nucleotides are TGTGCCAGCAGCACCCGGACAGGTGGGGAGACCCAGTACTTC. The rearrangement joins TRBV7-2 to TRBJ2-5, with 7 bases fitting TRBD1. Germline CDR1 is SGHTA and CDR2 is FQGNSA. V dropped 5 bases and J dropped 5; count of bases not matched to a gene: 8. The CDR3 spans 14 residues. Complete variable domain (other parts from reference TRBV7-2 and TRBJ2-5): GAGVSQSPSNKVTEKGKDVELRCDPISGHTALYWYRQSLGQGLEFLIYFQGNSAPDKSGLPSDRFSAERTGGSVSTLTIQRTQQEDSAVYLCASSTRTGGETQYFGPGTRLLVL.